These T cell receptor beta chains were read from a single sample in a study of T cell responses to AZD1222 COVID-19 vaccine. Assay: immunoSEQ multiplex PCR; the TCRdb copy retains only in-frame clones and omits some. Of 130,000 to 150,000 clones in the sample, less than 95% are singletons; the top ten hold around 3.7%. The sample consisted of peripheral blood, taken on day 0 of AZD1222 vaccination. These receptors were collected from an adult in good health. CDR3s include the opening cysteine and the closing phenylalanine or tryptophan. Each record gives: clone size, V gene, J gene, CDR3 protein. Size is stated for part of the rows, as once, few or many counts, or as a class when the clone is expanded.

abundance: NA; v_gene: TRBV3-1/TRBV3-2; j_gene: TRBJ1-1; CDR3aa: CASSRDGRTEAFF
abundance: NA; v_gene: TRBV18; j_gene: TRBJ1-1; CDR3aa: CASSPPGEAFF
abundance: many; v_gene: TRBV7-3; j_gene: TRBJ1-1; CDR3aa: CASRGNTEAFF
abundance: NA; v_gene: TRBV7-8; j_gene: TRBJ2-7; CDR3aa: CASSSSSYEQYF
abundance: NA; v_gene: TRBV10-3; j_gene: TRBJ2-2; CDR3aa: CAIAGQGVNTGELFF
abundance: NA; v_gene: TRBV20-1; j_gene: TRBJ1-3; CDR3aa: CSASRGAGNTIYF
abundance: NA; v_gene: TRBV7-8; j_gene: TRBJ1-6; CDR3aa: CASSLQQGLNNSPLHF
abundance: NA; v_gene: TRBV19; j_gene: TRBJ2-3; CDR3aa: CASSMRTDTQYF
abundance: NA; v_gene: TRBV15; j_gene: TRBJ1-2; CDR3aa: CATSRDVGSNGYTF
abundance: NA; v_gene: TRBV28; j_gene: TRBJ1-4; CDR3aa: CASSSPTGFNEKLFF
abundance: NA; v_gene: TRBV5-1; j_gene: TRBJ1-3; CDR3aa: CASSLGQGVGGNTIYF
abundance: NA; v_gene: TRBV6-5; j_gene: TRBJ1-1; CDR3aa: CASRGPRVNTEAFF
abundance: NA; v_gene: TRBV30; j_gene: TRBJ1-4; CDR3aa: CAWTSRAPNEKLFF
abundance: NA; v_gene: TRBV12-2; j_gene: TRBJ2-1; CDR3aa: CASWGADEQFF
abundance: once; v_gene: TRBV4-1; j_gene: TRBJ1-1; CDR3aa: CASSRSRGDTEAFF
abundance: NA; v_gene: TRBV7-2; j_gene: TRBJ1-5; CDR3aa: CASSPRQGGDQPQHF
abundance: NA; v_gene: TRBV7-2; j_gene: TRBJ2-1; CDR3aa: CASSLEGASGAYNEQFF
abundance: once; v_gene: TRBV30; j_gene: TRBJ1-1; CDR3aa: CAWSVLGNTEAFF
abundance: once; v_gene: TRBV27; j_gene: TRBJ1-6; CDR3aa: CASFKLFRGNNSPLHF
abundance: NA; v_gene: TRBV27; j_gene: TRBJ1-5; CDR3aa: CASSPGTENQPQHF
abundance: once; v_gene: TRBV6-5; j_gene: TRBJ2-1; CDR3aa: CASSRWGEQFF
abundance: NA; v_gene: TRBV6-5; j_gene: TRBJ1-2; CDR3aa: CASTQDRVYGYTF
abundance: NA; v_gene: TRBV27; j_gene: TRBJ2-2; CDR3aa: CASSFPGGGRTGELFF
abundance: NA; v_gene: TRBV6-2/TRBV6-3; j_gene: TRBJ2-7; CDR3aa: CASSYREGSYEQYF
abundance: NA; v_gene: TRBV10-3; j_gene: TRBJ2-7; CDR3aa: CAISSGRAPYEQYF
abundance: NA; v_gene: TRBV7-2; j_gene: TRBJ1-2; CDR3aa: CASSPGVAGARYGYTF
abundance: NA; v_gene: TRBV5-1; j_gene: TRBJ1-1; CDR3aa: CASSLGNGGSAEAFF
abundance: once; v_gene: TRBV9; j_gene: TRBJ2-2; CDR3aa: CASSVRGNPPTGELFF
abundance: NA; v_gene: TRBV13; j_gene: TRBJ1-3; CDR3aa: CASSLRQVHSSGNTIYF
abundance: NA; v_gene: TRBV11-3; j_gene: TRBJ2-7; CDR3aa: CASSLNFDAGGPPPPYEQYF
abundance: NA; v_gene: TRBV6-6; j_gene: TRBJ2-3; CDR3aa: CASSNRDRPLDTQYF
abundance: NA; v_gene: TRBV2; j_gene: TRBJ2-1; CDR3aa: CASSEEGTGNNEQFF
abundance: once; v_gene: TRBV11-2; j_gene: TRBJ2-7; CDR3aa: CASSASGRGIVSNEQYF
abundance: NA; v_gene: TRBV11-2; j_gene: TRBJ1-1; CDR3aa: CASSLGTVGAFF
abundance: NA; v_gene: TRBV7-9; j_gene: TRBJ2-5; CDR3aa: CASSRLAGGLETQYF
abundance: NA; v_gene: TRBV6-6; j_gene: TRBJ2-2; CDR3aa: CASSYPGQGETGELFF
abundance: NA; v_gene: TRBV30; j_gene: TRBJ1-5; CDR3aa: CAWSWGVGQPQHF
abundance: NA; v_gene: TRBV6-6; j_gene: TRBJ2-5; CDR3aa: CASSYFETQYF
abundance: NA; v_gene: TRBV30; j_gene: TRBJ1-6; CDR3aa: CAWWDRVSPLHF
abundance: once; v_gene: TRBV18; j_gene: TRBJ1-6; CDR3aa: CASSPTTGTGAYNSPLHF